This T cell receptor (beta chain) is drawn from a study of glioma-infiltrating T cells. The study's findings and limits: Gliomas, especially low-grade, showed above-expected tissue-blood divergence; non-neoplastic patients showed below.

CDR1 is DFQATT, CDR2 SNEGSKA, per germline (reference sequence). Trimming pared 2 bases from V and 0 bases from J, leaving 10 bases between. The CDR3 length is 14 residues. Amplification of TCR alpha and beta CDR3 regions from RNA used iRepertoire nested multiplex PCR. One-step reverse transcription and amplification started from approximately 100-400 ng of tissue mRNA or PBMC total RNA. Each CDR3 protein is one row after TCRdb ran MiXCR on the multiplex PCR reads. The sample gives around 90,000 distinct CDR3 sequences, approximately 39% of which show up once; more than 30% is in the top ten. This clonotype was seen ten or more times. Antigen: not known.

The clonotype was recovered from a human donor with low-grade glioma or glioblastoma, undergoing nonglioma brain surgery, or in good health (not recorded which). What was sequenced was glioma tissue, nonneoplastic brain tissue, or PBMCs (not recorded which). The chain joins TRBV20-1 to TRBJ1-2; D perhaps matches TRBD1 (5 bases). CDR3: CSARPEGANYGYTF. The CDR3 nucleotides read TGCAGTGCTAGACCCGAAGGGGCTAACTATGGCTACACCTTC.